This TCR beta chain was sequenced in a study of human T cells and chemical hapten exposure. Study findings and constraints: There was no change with DPC sensitization in TCRs above 1 in 1000 frequency.

TCRdb recomputed calls from the RACE reads with MiXCR, one row per CDR3 protein. Among around 60,000 distinct CDR3 sequences listed, around 7% were seen once. The time point denotes: pre-sensitization, week 0. The treatment: therapeutic diphenylcyclopropenone sensitization with weekly scalp DPC. Alopecia patients, 18 to 70 years old and DPC-suitable, served as donors. Ten or more counts support this clonotype. What it binds is not known. This TCR derives from a woman aged 25 to 39 with alopecia areata. Some clones in this sample may be carry-over from other donors' samples. The specimen was whole blood, collected in connection with sensitization to the hapten diphenylcyclopropenone (DPC).

CDR3 coding DNA: TGTGCCAGCAGCTTTTACGGTCCTGAAGCTTTCTTT. Translating gives CASSFYGPEAFF. The V call is TRBV7-3, the J call TRBJ1-1, with no clear D. The V end was cut by 3 bases, the J end by 6 bases, with 8 bases between. The CDR3 is 12 residues long. Per the germline V gene, CDR1 is SGHTA and CDR2 is FQGTGA. Full variable domain (remainder filled in from reference TRBV7-3 and TRBJ1-1): GAGVSQTPSNKVTEKGKYVELRCDPISGHTALYWYRQSLGQGPEFLIYFQGTGAADDSGLPNDRFFAVRPEGSVSTLKIQRTERGDSAVYLCASSFYGPEAFFGQGTRLTVV.